The present T cell receptor beta chain was sequenced within a study of T cell changes during pregnancy in multiple sclerosis. This CDR3 is built from 15 residues. V trimming: 5 bases; J trimming: 8 bases; junction bases outside the gene matches: 6. Germline V lookup: CDR1 SGHTA, CDR2 FQGNSA. Profiling relied on immunoSEQ multiplex PCR, and the TCRdb table lists in-frame clones only, not all of them. The sample yields just over 30,000 clones, 89% seen once. The chain carries TRBV7-2 and TRBJ2-1, with TRBD2 matching over 13 bases. The clonotype comes from a female donor with multiple sclerosis, enrolled in a pregnancy study. The material sequenced was CD8+ T cells from peripheral blood mononuclear cells, taken in the second trimester of pregnancy. This chain's CDR3 is CASSQTSGRYDEQFF. The CDR3 DNA follows: TGTGCCAGCAGCCAGACTAGCGGGAGGTACGATGAGCAGTTCTTC.